What follows are 7 T cell receptor beta chains derived from one specimen sequenced in a study of Ad26.COV2.S vaccination and SARS-CoV-2 variants. Profiling relied on immunoSEQ multiplex PCR, and the TCRdb table lists in-frame clones only, not all of them. The sample yields 250,000 to 300,000 clones, approximately 89% seen once. Treatment reported: roughly 20 received Ad26.COV2.S at low or high dose, single or two shots; a few received placebo; per-sample allocation not given. Samples analyzed were those drawn on day 63 after the first vaccine or placebo injection. Here the sequenced sample was peripheral blood, taken in a trial of Ad26.COV2.S vaccine versus placebo. Source of these receptors: a person aged 18-65 years who received the Ad26.COV2.S COVID-19 vaccine or a placebo.

The chain uses TRBV4-1 and TRBJ1-1; D possibly corresponds to TRBD1 (5 bases). The CDR3 totals 12 residues. CDR1 is MGHRA and CDR2 is YSYEKL in the germline V gene. V lost 8 bases and J lost 6, with 13 bases in between. CDR3 protein: CASGALTSEAFF. CDR3 coding DNA: TGCGCCAGCGGGGCGTTGACGTCTGAAGCTTTCTTT.

The chain is built from TRBV5-4 and TRBJ1-2, with D unresolved. Germline CDR1 reads SGHNT; CDR2 reads YYREEE (reference sequence). This CDR3 region has 13 residues. V gave up 0 bases and J gave up 5 bases, with 8 bases separating them. The CDR3 DNA follows: TGTGCCAGCAGCTTGGTCGGTGTATATGGCTACACCTTC. As protein: CASSLVGVYGYTF.

V usage is TRBV6-2 or TRBV6-3 and J usage is TRBJ1-2; a weak D match, TRBD1 (6 bases). V gave up 6 bases and J gave up 4 bases, with 12 bases separating them. Germline values: CDR1 MNHEY, CDR2 SVGEGT. This CDR3 has 13 residues. CDR3 residues: CASSPDSIYGYTF. Written as DNA, the CDR3 is TGTGCCAGCAGCCCGGACAGCATCTATGGCTACACCTTC.

The V gene is TRBV5-1, the J gene TRBJ2-1; 9 nucleotides line up with TRBD2. J was trimmed by 3 bases and V by 0 bases; bases with no gene match: 7. Germline CDR1 and CDR2: SGHRS and YFSETQ. The CDR3 runs 17 residues. In nucleotides, the CDR3 is TGCGCCAGCAGCTTGGAAGGCGGGAGGGCCCTCTACAATGAGCAGTTCTTC. It encodes CASSLEGGRALYNEQFF.

This sequence joins TRBV30 and TRBJ2-6; TRBD1 is a possible D gene (7 bases). Germline-derived CDR1 and CDR2 are GTSNPN and SVGIG (reference sequence). The CDR3 has 14 residues. The ends were cut back, 5 bases at V and 4 bases at J, with 12 bases in the middle. The CDR3 reads CAWDREAGANVLTF. CDR3 bases: TGTGCCTGGGACAGGGAGGCAGGGGCCAACGTCCTGACTTTC.

The CDR3: CASSLAPAGAEGYTF. The CDR3 DNA is TGTGCCAGCAGCTTAGCGCCGGCAGGGGCTGAGGGCTACACCTTC. The J gene is TRBJ1-2, the V gene TRBV7-2, with D perhaps matching TRBD1 (6 bases). This CDR3 has 15 amino acids. Trimming shortened V by 0 bases and J by 8 bases, and 16 bases separated the two germline ends. Per the germline V gene, CDR1 is SGHTA and CDR2 is FQGNSA.

CDR3 DNA sequence: TGTGCCAGTAGCCCAGGGGGCACTGAAGCTTTCTTT. Encoded protein: CASSPGGTEAFF. V and J are TRBV19 and TRBJ1-1; 7 bases line up with TRBD1. Germline V CDR1 and CDR2: LNHDA, SQIVND (reference sequence). This CDR3 is 12 amino acids long. Trimming cost V 6 bases and J 4 bases; bases outside gene matches: 2.